Below, one TCR beta chain is given with its context. Assay used: immunoSEQ multiplex PCR; TCRdb lists only in-frame clones, some missing. Of 350,000 to 450,000 clones in the sample, around 87% were seen once. This entry is derived from a study of blood T cell repertoires in COVID-19. At the level of the study: Symptom resolution, clearance, or two negative PCRs marked donors in Cohort 3 as recovered. T cells, B-cell-depleted T cells, or PBMCs supplied cDNA or gDNA.

The CDR3 runs to 18 residues. Germline V gives CDR1 MDHEN, CDR2 SYDVKM. J was trimmed by 2 bases and V by 2 bases; bases with no gene match: 7. The specimen was PBMCs or T cells enriched from blood (not recorded which). The chain recombines TRBV28 with TRBJ2-6; the match to TRBD1 covers 9 bases. This clonotype was obtained from a man aged 40-55 years in a cohort exposed to, infected with or recovered from COVID-19 (not recorded which). In nucleotides, the CDR3 is TGTGCCAGCAGTTTAAAAACAGGGGGCGGACCTGGGGCCAACGTCCTGACTTTC. This gives the protein CASSLKTGGGPGANVLTF. The full variable domain, rest sourced from reference TRBV28 and TRBJ2-6, is DVKVTQSSRYLVKRTGEKVFLECVQDMDHENMFWYRQDPGLGLRLIYFSYDVKMKEKGDIPEGYSVSREKKERFSLILESASTNQTSMYLCASSLKTGGGPGANVLTFGAGSRLTVL.